The 29 T cell receptor beta chains given below trace back to one sample, sequenced in a study of T-cell reconstitution after alpha-beta-depleted transplantation in children. The TCRbeta library incorporated unique molecular identifiers. One entry per CDR3 protein, called by TCRdb with MiXCR from the PCR reads. This sample has roughly 610,000 distinct CDR3 sequences, with roughly a tenth found just once. The sample was PBMCs from the stem cell graft donor, taken from the stem cell graft. The receptors originated from a human donor who donated a stem cell graft to a child with acute myeloid leukemia.

The rearrangement links TRBV5-1 to TRBJ2-2, with D maybe TRBD1 (5 bases). Germline V lookup: CDR1 SGHRS, CDR2 YFSETQ. V lost 1 base and J 5 bases, leaving 12 bases between the germline ends. This CDR3 has 15 residues. The CDR3 sequence: CASSLLGLGTGELFF. The CDR3 coding sequence is TGCGCCAGCAGCTTGTTGGGGCTTGGGACCGGGGAGCTGTTTTTT.

The rearrangement joins TRBV10-3 to TRBJ2-7; 13 positions match TRBD2. This CDR3 is 19 amino acids long. J was trimmed by 0 bases and V by 3 bases; bases with no gene match: 11. Germline CDR1 reads ENHRY; CDR2 reads SYGVKD. The CDR3, as DNA: TGTGCCATCAGTGACAGGACTAGCGGGAGTTCGGGCTACTCCTACGAGCAGTACTTC. This translates into CAISDRTSGSSGYSYEQYF.

This clonotype was detected ten times or more. The J gene is TRBJ2-1, the V gene TRBV12-3 or TRBV12-4; 8 nucleotides align to TRBD2. With 2 bases clipped from V and 9 bases from J, the junction kept 12 bases outside the gene matches. The CDR3 contains 16 residues. The CDR3 sequence is CASSLTGTRGLSEQFF. CDR3 nucleotides: TGTGCCAGCAGTTTAACCGGGACTAGGGGCTTATCTGAGCAGTTCTTC.

This clonotype came up a few times. The gene calls are TRBV11-1 and TRBJ2-7; D ambiguous. CDR1 and CDR2 from the germline V gene are SGHAT and FQDESV (reference sequence). V lost 2 bases and J 4 bases, leaving 9 bases between the germline ends. CDR3 length: 13 residues. DNA for the CDR3: TGTGCCAGCAGCTTACTACAGCGATACGAGCAGTACTTC. Amino acids: CASSLLQRYEQYF.

There are a few counts of this clonotype. The chain employs TRBV6-5 and TRBJ1-1; TRBD1 matches at 7 bases. The V gene end was trimmed by 5 bases and the J gene end by 3 bases; junction bases not matched to a gene: 6. Germline assignment: CDR1 MNHEY and CDR2 SVGAGI. CDR3 length equals 14 residues. DNA for the CDR3: TGTGCCAGCAGTCCGACAGGGAAGGACACTGAAGCTTTCTTT. Translation: CASSPTGKDTEAFF.

This clonotype was counted a few times. V is TRBV27 and J is TRBJ2-6; D uncertain. The CDR3 spans 13 residues. The V gene's germline CDR1 is MNHEY and CDR2 SMNVEV (reference sequence). Trimming left V 4 bases short and J 4 bases short, with 5 bases between. CDR3 residues: CASSSWGANVLTF. The CDR3 nucleotides read TGTGCCAGCAGTTCGTGGGGGGCCAACGTCCTGACTTTC. Variable domain in full (rest from reference TRBV27 and TRBJ2-6): EAQVTQNPRYLITVTGKKLTVTCSQNMNHEYMSWYRQDPGLGLRQIYYSMNVEVTDKGDVPEGYKVSRKEKRNFPLILESPSPNQTSLYFCASSSWGANVLTFGAGSRLTVL.

Here the CDR3 DNA reads TGTGCCAGCAGCCGACAGGGGTACTACGAGCAGTACTTC. Protein product: CASSRQGYYEQYF. The rearrangement joins TRBV6-6 to TRBJ2-7; 8 bases match TRBD1. The CDR3 spans 13 residues. Germline CDR1 reads MNHNY; CDR2 reads SVGAGI (reference sequence). The ends lost 6 bases at V and 3 bases at J; junction bases unmatched: 4.

This clonotype was observed many times. The rearrangement uses TRBV7-2 and TRBJ2-1, with D possibly matching TRBD2 (7 bases). There are 17 residues in the CDR3. V gave up 2 bases and J gave up 8 bases, with 22 bases separating them. In germline, CDR1 is SGHTA, CDR2 FQGNSA. The CDR3 DNA is TGTGCCAGCAGCTTAAGGGGGGGACCCGCGAGAGGTGATGAGCAGTTCTTC. This encodes CASSLRGGPARGDEQFF. Combining the CDR3 with reference TRBV7-2 and TRBJ2-1 gives the whole variable domain GAGVSQSPSNKVTEKGKDVELRCDPISGHTALYWYRQSLGQGLEFLIYFQGNSAPDKSGLPSDRFSAERTGGSVSTLTIQRTQQEDSAVYLCASSLRGGPARGDEQFFGPGTRLTVL.

The chain employs TRBV29-1 and TRBJ2-3, with 8 bases that match TRBD1. Looked up from germline, CDR1 is SQVTM and CDR2 is ANQGSEA. This CDR3 region has 15 residues. With V trimmed by 4 bases and J by 2 bases, 8 bases remained unmatched. CDR3 nucleotides: TGCAGCGTTGTGGGGACAGGATTATTCACAGATACGCAGTATTTT. It translates to CSVVGTGLFTDTQYF.

In its sample, this clonotype was seen a few times. The chain recombines TRBV11-1 with TRBJ2-5, with 11 bases identical to TRBD2. J was trimmed by 0 bases and V by 3 bases; bases with no gene match: 6. This CDR3 is 17 amino acids long. Germline CDR1 is SGHAT and CDR2 is FQDESV (reference sequence). CDR3 nucleotide sequence: TGTGCCAGCAGCTTTCTTAGCGGGAGGGTCGACCAAGAGACCCAGTACTTC. Translating it yields CASSFLSGRVDQETQYF.

In this sample, this clonotype turned up a few times. CDR3 protein: CSAKRGTGELFF. The CDR3 DNA reads TGCAGCGCGAAACGGGGTACCGGGGAGCTGTTTTTT. V is TRBV29-1 and J is TRBJ2-2, with D tentatively TRBD2 (5 bases). This CDR3 is 12 amino acids long. Germline-derived CDR1 and CDR2 are SQVTM and ANQGSEA. The V end was cut by 7 bases, the J end by 5 bases, with 11 bases between.

This clonotype was detected many times. The chain uses TRBV4-3 and TRBJ1-1, with D maybe TRBD1 (6 bases). CDR3 length equals 13 residues. The V and J ends lost 0 bases and 7 bases respectively, with 9 bases between them. Germline CDR1 LGHNA, CDR2 YSLEER. The CDR3 protein is CASSQDRGGEAFF. The CDR3 region has the DNA TGCGCCAGCAGCCAAGACAGGGGAGGTGAAGCTTTCTTT.

This clonotype was seen a handful of times. The chain links TRBV3-1 to TRBJ2-5; maybe TRBD2 (5 bases). V was cut by 6 bases and J by 4 bases, with 24 bases left in between. The length of the CDR3 is 17 residues. Germline V CDR1 and CDR2: LGHDT, YNNKEL (reference sequence). CDR3 DNA sequence: TGTGCCAGCAGTAGATCCTTAGCGACAACAGTCCGAGAGACCCAGTACTTC. Protein product: CASSRSLATTVRETQYF.

This clonotype was observed at least ten times. The rearrangement joins TRBV7-2 to TRBJ2-7; no reliable D call. The CDR3 is 14 amino acids. The V and J ends lost 1 base and 2 bases respectively, with 9 bases between them. Per the germline V gene, CDR1 is SGHTA and CDR2 is FQGNSA. CDR3 sequence (DNA): TGTGCCAGCAGCTTAGACACGTACGCCTACGAGCAGTACTTC. This sequence encodes CASSLDTYAYEQYF.

This clonotype came up many times. The V gene is TRBV18, the J gene TRBJ1-1, with TRBD1 identical over 11 bases. V dropped 6 bases and J dropped 6; count of bases not matched to a gene: 6. This CDR3 has 14 residues. Looked up from germline, CDR1 is KGHSH and CDR2 is LQKENI. CDR3 sequence reads: CASSEPGQGAEAFF. The CDR3 nucleotides are TGTGCCAGCTCGGAACCGGGACAGGGGGCTGAAGCTTTCTTT.

V usage is TRBV25-1 and J usage is TRBJ2-1; D uncertain. Germline values: CDR1 MGHDK, CDR2 SYGVNS. The V end lost 6 bases, the J end lost 7 bases, and 19 bases lay between the germline ends. The CDR3 consists of 15 residues. The CDR3 sequence: CASSQRVWVNNEQFF. The CDR3 region has the DNA TGTGCCAGCAGCCAACGGGTCTGGGTCAATAATGAGCAGTTCTTC.

This clonotype was picked up many times. The rearrangement links TRBV6-4 to TRBJ2-1; 10 bases fit TRBD1. Germline lookup yields CDR1 MRHNA and CDR2 SNTAGT. The CDR3 extends over 15 amino acids. V lost 2 bases and J lost 6; bases outside the gene matches: 4. The CDR3 region is CASSDGTGASNEQFF. Here the CDR3 DNA reads TGTGCCAGCAGTGACGGGACAGGGGCCTCCAATGAGCAGTTCTTC.

This clonotype was picked up many times. The V gene is TRBV6-5, the J gene TRBJ2-2; D is ambiguous. Germline assignment: CDR1 MNHEY and CDR2 SVGAGI. This CDR3 has 14 amino acids. Between the trimmed V and J ends, which lost 5 bases and 0 bases, there was a span of 7 bases. CDR3 protein: CASSRKPNTGELFF. CDR3 DNA sequence: TGTGCCAGCAGTCGTAAACCGAACACCGGGGAGCTGTTTTTT.

This clonotype has a handful of counts. J is TRBJ2-7 and V is TRBV9; tentative D call: TRBD2 (6 bases). CDR1 is SGDLS and CDR2 is YYNGEE in the germline V gene. With 3 bases removed from V and 3 bases from J, the gap between germline ends came to 13 bases. This CDR3 is built from 14 residues. CDR3 DNA sequence: TGTGCCAGCAGCGCCGGGACTGCTGACTACGAGCAGTACTTC. Translating gives CASSAGTADYEQYF.

This clonotype occurred a few times. V gene TRBV2 combines with J gene TRBJ2-2; 10 nucleotides agree with TRBD2. Germline V lookup: CDR1 SNHLY, CDR2 FYNNEI. Trimming cost V 3 bases and J 5 bases; bases outside gene matches: 6. The CDR3 spans 16 residues. DNA of the CDR3: TGTGCCAGCAGTGATCCGGGACTAGCGATAACCGGGGAGCTGTTTTTT. Encoded protein: CASSDPGLAITGELFF.

A few counts support this clonotype. This chain links TRBV6-5 with TRBJ2-2; D is possibly TRBD1 (5 bases). CDR3 length equals 15 residues. V was pared by 4 bases and J by 4 bases, with 13 bases between. The germline gives CDR1 MNHEY, CDR2 SVGAGI. DNA for the CDR3: TGTGCCAGCAGTTTAAGACAGCTGATCACCGGGGAGCTGTTTTTT. Amino acid sequence: CASSLRQLITGELFF.

The chain has TRBV2 and TRBJ2-7; D perhaps matches TRBD2 (5 bases). This CDR3 has 12 residues. V was clipped by 10 bases and J by 2 bases, with 12 bases between them. Germline V gene lookup returns CDR1 SNHLY and CDR2 FYNNEI. CDR3 sequence: CATSKTTYEQYF. Here the CDR3 DNA reads TGTGCCACGTCAAAGACTACCTACGAGCAGTACTTC.

This clonotype has a handful of counts. The chain recombines TRBV5-5 with TRBJ2-4; D is perhaps TRBD2 (6 bases). Per the germline V gene, CDR1 is SGHKS and CDR2 is YYEKEE (reference sequence). Trimming took off 5 bases at V and 2 bases at J, with 17 bases between the two ends. This CDR3 contains 16 residues. CDR3 sequence (DNA): TGTGCCAGCAGTCGACTAGACCAGGGTTCCAAAAACATTCAGTACTTC. It translates to CASSRLDQGSKNIQYF.

The chain is built from TRBV29-1 and TRBJ2-2, with D perhaps TRBD1 or TRBD2 (5 bases each). This CDR3 spans 16 amino acids. V lost 2 bases to trimming and J lost 0 bases, with 13 bases between them. Per the germline V gene, CDR1 is SQVTM and CDR2 is ANQGSEA. CDR3 sequence: CSVEPAEGSNTGELFF. The CDR3 DNA is TGCAGCGTTGAACCGGCAGAGGGGTCGAACACCGGGGAGCTGTTTTTT.

V is TRBV10-3 and J is TRBJ2-7; D is ambiguous. The germline gives CDR1 ENHRY, CDR2 SYGVKD. The V gene lost 4 bases and the J gene lost 0 bases, with 10 bases spanning the gap. The CDR3 runs 14 residues. DNA of the CDR3: TGTGCCATCAGTGCCTCTAGGAGCTCCTACGAGCAGTACTTC. It specifies CAISASRSSYEQYF.

The CDR3 sequence: CASSLTGMSGANVLTF. The CDR3 nucleotides read TGTGCCAGCAGCTTAACTGGGATGTCTGGGGCCAACGTCCTGACTTTC. V and J are TRBV7-3 and TRBJ2-6; D remains ambiguous. Germline CDR1 SGHTA, CDR2 FQGTGA. The CDR3 length is 16 residues. The V gene lost 0 bases and the J gene lost 1 base, with 7 bases spanning the gap.

The gene calls are TRBV7-8 and TRBJ2-1; 7 bases are a match to TRBD1. Per germline, CDR1 SGHVS and CDR2 FQNEAQ. CDR3 length: 19 residues. Unmatched junction bases numbered 23, after V lost 5 bases and J lost 7 bases. The CDR3 is CASSPTLNRQTGLTNEQFF. CDR3 coding DNA: TGTGCCAGCAGCCCCACCCTAAACCGTCAGACAGGGCTAACAAATGAGCAGTTCTTC.

The chain recombines TRBV20-1 with TRBJ2-7; 13 bases are shared with TRBD2. This CDR3 comprises 15 residues. Germline loops: CDR1 DFQATT, CDR2 SNEGSKA (reference sequence). V lost 3 bases, J lost 6 bases, and 8 bases stayed unmatched. The CDR3 is CSASRLLAGGGEQYF. The CDR3 DNA reads TGCAGTGCTAGTAGGCTACTAGCGGGGGGGGGCGAGCAGTACTTC.

The chain carries TRBV12-3 or TRBV12-4 and TRBJ2-5, with a weak D call TRBD2 (5 bases). Trimming removed 6 bases at V and 9 bases at J, with 11 bases between. The CDR3 has 11 amino acids. The CDR3 sequence is CASRDRRSQYF. CDR3 sequence (DNA): TGTGCCAGCAGGGATAGGAGGTCCCAGTACTTC.